A single sample gave rise to the 30 T cell receptor beta chains below, sequenced in a study of blood T cell repertoires in COVID-19. Profiling relied on immunoSEQ multiplex PCR, and the TCRdb table lists in-frame clones only, not all of them. The sample lists around 160,000 clones; 88% were seen once. Sequenced sample: PBMCs or T cells enriched from blood (not recorded which). The receptor set was obtained from a woman younger than 45 with acute COVID-19.

This clone is a singleton in its sample. The gene calls are TRBV19 and TRBJ1-5; 8 nucleotides agree with TRBD1. V shed 3 bases and J 3 bases; nucleotides not matched to a gene: 10. The CDR3 is 17 amino acids. In germline, CDR1 is LNHDA, CDR2 SQIVND (reference sequence). The CDR3 region has the DNA TGTGCCAGTAGTATCTTATCTTGGGGACAGGACAATCAGCCCCAGCATTTT. Protein: CASSILSWGQDNQPQHF.

The V call is TRBV29-1, the J call TRBJ2-2; no definite D call. Between the trimmed V and J ends, which lost 6 bases and 0 bases, there was a span of 5 bases. From germline, CDR1 is SQVTM and CDR2 ANQGSEA. The CDR3 is 12 residues long. For the CDR3, the DNA is TGCAGCGTCCAGACGAACACCGGGGAGCTGTTTTTT. Encoded protein: CSVQTNTGELFF.

The gene calls are TRBV7-8 and TRBJ1-1; no clear D gene. CDR1 is SGHVS, CDR2 FQNEAQ, per germline. This CDR3 is 15 amino acids long. V was pared by 1 base and J by 5 bases, with 14 bases between. CDR3 DNA: TGTGCCAGCAGCTTAGACTTGGGAGCGAGAACTGAAGCTTTCTTT. Translation gives CASSLDLGARTEAFF.

The V call is TRBV27, the J call TRBJ2-5, with 8 nucleotides matching TRBD2. The CDR3 has 15 amino acids. With V trimmed by 7 bases and J by 1 base, 8 bases remained unmatched. Germline assignment: CDR1 MNHEY and CDR2 SMNVEV (reference sequence). The DNA for the CDR3 is TGTGCCAGCAAGGGGACTAGGAGATCCCAAGAGACCCAGTACTTC. This translates into CASKGTRRSQETQYF.

The rearrangement links TRBV19 to TRBJ2-2, with a tentative D call TRBD1 (6 bases). The CDR3 runs to 14 residues. Trimming cost V 5 bases and J 7 bases, with 14 bases left between them. CDR1 is LNHDA and CDR2 is SQIVND in the germline V gene (reference sequence). CDR3 sequence reads: CASSPTGPGGELFF. The CDR3 DNA reads as TGTGCCAGTAGTCCGACAGGCCCCGGCGGGGAGCTGTTTTTT.

This clone was observed a few times. V gene TRBV30 combines with J gene TRBJ2-5; 8 bases fit TRBD1. Germline CDR1 reads GTSNPN; CDR2 reads SVGIG (reference sequence). The V segment lost 0 bases and the J segment 1 base; nucleotides outside the gene matches: 1. CDR3 length equals 14 residues. The CDR3 DNA reads TGTGCCTGGAGTGTTACAGGGGGCCAAGAGACCCAGTACTTC. It specifies CAWSVTGGQETQYF.

The rearrangement joins TRBV27 to TRBJ2-5, with 9 bases lining up with TRBD1. CDR3 length: 14 amino acids. The V segment lost 5 bases and the J segment 5 bases; nucleotides outside the gene matches: 6. Germline CDR1 is MNHEY and CDR2 is SMNVEV (reference sequence). In DNA, the CDR3 is TGTGCCAGCAGTCACAGGGGGCCAGGGGAGACCCAGTACTTC. Translation gives CASSHRGPGETQYF.

The chain recombines TRBV5-5 with TRBJ1-2, with TRBD1 matching 7 bases. The CDR3 totals 15 residues. V lost 0 bases, J lost 2 bases, and 4 bases stayed unmatched. Germline lookup yields CDR1 SGHKS and CDR2 YYEKEE (reference sequence). In nucleotides, the CDR3 is TGTGCCAGCAGCTTGGGGGACAGCCTAAACTATGGCTACACCTTC. Encoded protein: CASSLGDSLNYGYTF.

This clone came up once. The genes are TRBV7-3 and TRBJ2-2; TRBD2 aligns across 7 bases. J gave up 0 bases and V 6 bases, and 4 bases lay outside the gene matches. There are 15 residues in the CDR3. Germline lookup yields CDR1 SGHTA and CDR2 FQGTGA. CDR3 in amino acids: CASRREPSNTGELFF. The CDR3 DNA reads as TGTGCCAGCAGGCGGGAGCCATCGAACACCGGGGAGCTGTTTTTT. The whole variable domain, remainder taken from reference TRBV7-3 and TRBJ2-2, is GAGVSQTPSNKVTEKGKYVELRCDPISGHTALYWYRQSLGQGPEFLIYFQGTGAADDSGLPNDRFFAVRPEGSVSTLKIQRTERGDSAVYLCASRREPSNTGELFFGEGSRLTVL.

The sample holds one count of this clone. The rearrangement uses TRBV29-1 and TRBJ2-3; D call uncertain. This CDR3 has 14 residues. V lost 5 bases to trimming and J lost 1 base, with 13 bases between them. Looked up from germline, CDR1 is SQVTM and CDR2 is ANQGSEA. CDR3 protein: CSVKKERGTDTQYF. The CDR3 DNA sequence: TGCAGCGTTAAGAAGGAACGGGGCACAGATACGCAGTATTTT.

The genes are TRBV28 and TRBJ2-7; the match to TRBD2 covers 12 bases. There are 18 residues in the CDR3. J was trimmed by 3 bases and V by 4 bases; bases with no gene match: 13. Germline V lookup: CDR1 MDHEN, CDR2 SYDVKM. The CDR3 protein is CASSSWTSGAGSYYEQYF. As DNA, the CDR3 is TGTGCCAGCAGTTCCTGGACTAGCGGGGCAGGGTCCTACTACGAGCAGTACTTC.

The chain links TRBV18 to TRBJ1-1, with unresolved D. Trimming removed 3 bases at V and 5 bases at J, with 13 bases between. The CDR3 runs to 14 residues. Looked up from germline, CDR1 is KGHSH and CDR2 is LQKENI. CDR3 region: CASSPPLRGTEAFF. The DNA of the CDR3 is TGTGCCAGCTCACCCCCTTTGAGAGGTACTGAAGCTTTCTTT.

Details on this clone: A junction end diverges from the germline sequence, so it may reflect a read error. The chain employs TRBV7-7 and TRBJ2-3, with D tentatively TRBD1 (6 bases). CDR3 length: 15 residues. Germline V gene sequence: CDR1 SSHAT, CDR2 FNYEAQ (reference sequence). The CDR3 DNA reads as TGTGCTAGCAGCTATACAGGGTCCGCCACAGATACGCAGTATTTT. Translating gives CASSYTGSATDTQYF.

The rearrangement links TRBV2 to TRBJ2-3; D ambiguous. From germline, CDR1 is SNHLY and CDR2 FYNNEI. The V end lost 6 bases, the J end lost 2 bases, and 6 bases lay between the germline ends. CDR3 size: 12 residues. The CDR3 sequence: CASSQNTDTQYF. In DNA, the CDR3 is TGTGCCAGCAGCCAAAACACAGATACGCAGTATTTT.

This rearrangement joins TRBV27 to TRBJ1-6; no clear D. V lost 3 bases, J lost 0 bases, and 18 bases lay in between. Germline CDR1 reads MNHEY; CDR2 reads SMNVEV (reference sequence). CDR3 length equals 19 residues. For the CDR3, the DNA is TGTGCCAGCAGTTTCCTATCTTCTAATCCGAGCTCCTATAATTCACCCCTCCACTTT. This translates into CASSFLSSNPSSYNSPLHF.

The chain joins TRBV5-6 to TRBJ2-1; 7 nucleotides agree with TRBD1. The CDR3 has 14 amino acids. The germline gives CDR1 SGHDT, CDR2 YYEEEE. The V gene end was trimmed by 4 bases and the J gene end by 5 bases; junction bases not matched to a gene: 6. The CDR3 sequence is CASSTGTANNEQFF. CDR3 DNA: TGTGCCAGCAGCACAGGGACAGCTAACAATGAGCAGTTCTTC.

The gene calls are TRBV9 and TRBJ1-6; no clear D. Per the germline V gene, CDR1 is SGDLS and CDR2 is YYNGEE. This CDR3 comprises 13 residues. Trimming took off 0 bases at V and 7 bases at J, with 5 bases between the two ends. The CDR3 DNA is TGTGCCAGCAGCGTAGACAGCAATTCACCCCTCCACTTT. Translation gives CASSVDSNSPLHF.

This chain uses TRBV27 with TRBJ2-7, with TRBD2 identical over 12 bases. The CDR3 runs 14 residues. In germline, CDR1 is MNHEY, CDR2 SMNVEV (reference sequence). J lost 9 bases, V lost 6 bases, and 9 bases had no gene match. For the CDR3, the DNA is TGTGCCAGCAGCACCACGGGACTAGCGGGCCTGCAGTACTTC. This gives the protein CASSTTGLAGLQYF.

This chain connects TRBV7-2 to TRBJ1-4; D possibly corresponds to TRBD1 (5 bases). Trimming cost V 1 base and J 2 bases, with 11 bases left between them. CDR1 and CDR2 (germline): SGHTA, FQGNSA. This CDR3 has 16 residues. The CDR3 DNA follows: TGTGCCAGCAGCTTAGTTGCCGGGACTACTAATGAAAAACTGTTTTTT. Translation: CASSLVAGTTNEKLFF.

The chain employs TRBV7-8 and TRBJ2-7; weak D call: TRBD2 (5 bases). CDR3 length: 15 residues. The germline V gene has CDR1 SGHVS and CDR2 FQNEAQ. V lost 5 bases and J lost 2, with 16 bases in between. The CDR3 DNA sequence: TGTGCCAGCAGCCCTCGGCCAGCGGCCCCCTACGAGCAGTACTTC. The encoded protein is CASSPRPAAPYEQYF. The variable domain in full, with the rest retrieved from reference TRBV7-8 and TRBJ2-7, is GAGVSQSPRYKVAKRGQDVALRCDPISGHVSLFWYQQALGQGPEFLTYFQNEAQLDKSGLPSDRFFAERPEGSVSTLKIQRTQQEDSAVYLCASSPRPAAPYEQYFGPGTRLTVT.

The V gene is TRBV6-1, the J gene TRBJ2-7, with 11 nucleotides matching TRBD1. Germline loops: CDR1 MNHNS, CDR2 SASEGT. The CDR3 sequence is 15 residues long. V gave up 0 bases and J gave up 3 bases; unmatched junction bases: 1. CDR3 sequence reads: CASSEAGTGGYEQYF. The CDR3, as DNA: TGTGCCAGCAGTGAAGCCGGGACAGGGGGCTACGAGCAGTACTTC.

V and J are TRBV19 and TRBJ1-4, with D unresolved. Germline V gives CDR1 LNHDA, CDR2 SQIVND (reference sequence). V lost 1 base and J lost 4, with 7 bases in between. The CDR3 sequence is 14 residues long. The CDR3 region is CASSIAGLNEKLFF. As DNA, the CDR3 is TGTGCCAGTAGTATAGCTGGACTTAATGAAAAACTGTTTTTT.

The chain employs TRBV5-1 and TRBJ2-3; 11 bases fit TRBD2. Trimming cost V 6 bases and J 2 bases; bases outside gene matches: 8. Per the germline V gene, CDR1 is SGHRS and CDR2 is YFSETQ. The CDR3 contains 16 residues. The CDR3 DNA reads as TGCGCCAGCACCACGGGGACTAGCGGATACACAGATACGCAGTATTTT. Amino acids: CASTTGTSGYTDTQYF.

The chain couples TRBV5-4 to TRBJ2-3; 9 bases match TRBD2. After removal of 0 bases from V and 3 bases from J, the junction contained 2 bases not matched to a gene. The germline gives CDR1 SGHNT, CDR2 YYREEE (reference sequence). This CDR3 is built from 15 residues. Written as DNA, the CDR3 is TGTGCCAGCAGCTTGGTAGCGGGAGCAACAGATACGCAGTATTTT. This encodes CASSLVAGATDTQYF.

The chain employs TRBV23-1 and TRBJ2-7; 7 nucleotides agree with TRBD1. TRBV23-1 is given ORF status, its function remaining uncertain. Germline trimming cut 3 bases from V and 2 bases from J; bases unmatched to any gene: 10. The CDR3 runs to 16 residues. The CDR3 reads CASSQPDREMTYEQYF. The CDR3 DNA follows: TGCGCCAGCAGTCAGCCTGACAGGGAGATGACCTACGAGCAGTACTTC.

The rearrangement joins TRBV27 to TRBJ1-3; perhaps TRBD1 as D (5 bases). Germline V lookup: CDR1 MNHEY, CDR2 SMNVEV (reference sequence). CDR3 length equals 16 residues. Between the trimmed V and J ends, which lost 4 bases and 0 bases, there was a span of 13 bases. The CDR3 sequence is CASSSGGTDSGNTIYF. CDR3 bases: TGTGCCAGCAGTTCTGGGGGGACGGACTCTGGAAACACCATATATTTT.

J is TRBJ2-3 and V is TRBV9, with D perhaps TRBD1 (6 bases). Germline CDR1 reads SGDLS; CDR2 reads YYNGEE. CDR3 length equals 16 residues. Deletions cut 4 bases from V and 0 bases from J, with 15 bases between. In nucleotides, the CDR3 is TGTGCCAGCAGCCCGAACCAGGGGTGGAGCACAGATACGCAGTATTTT. Its protein product is CASSPNQGWSTDTQYF.

This chain connects TRBV9 to TRBJ1-4; possible D gene TRBD1, 5 bases. V gave up 4 bases and J gave up 5 bases, with 15 bases separating them. The CDR3 consists of 15 residues. Germline CDR1 reads SGDLS; CDR2 reads YYNGEE. CDR3 nucleotides: TGTGCCAGCAGCTTTAAAGGGGAATGGAATGAAAAACTGTTTTTT. Translation gives CASSFKGEWNEKLFF.

The rearrangement links TRBV3-1 (or the pseudogene TRBV3-2) to TRBJ2-7; perhaps TRBD1 as D (6 bases). The CDR3 sequence is 14 residues long. V lost 4 bases and J 1 base, leaving 11 bases between the germline ends. Germline V gene data show CDR1 as LGHDT and CDR2 as YNNKEL (reference sequence). CDR3 residues: CASSRGQKSYEQYF. As DNA, the CDR3 is TGTGCCAGCAGCCGGGGACAAAAATCCTACGAGCAGTACTTC.

The J gene is TRBJ1-5, the V gene TRBV28; the D is unclear. V dropped 3 bases and J dropped 3 bases, with 6 bases sitting between them. Germline V gene data show CDR1 as MDHEN and CDR2 as SYDVKM. This CDR3 has 13 amino acids. The CDR3 DNA sequence: TGTGCCAGCAGTTTGACTCCCAATCAGCCCCAGCATTTT. It encodes CASSLTPNQPQHF.